Ten or more counts support the clone carrying this T cell receptor beta chain. Its specificity is not known. The read gets to within 3 residues of the CDR3 end, and the germline J gene fills in the rest. This sample is part of a study of T cell clonality in common variable immunodeficiency. Study results and caveats: Compared with controls, CVID subjects had fewer shared TCRbeta clones.

The CDR3 is 16 residues long. Germline V gives CDR1 DFQATT, CDR2 SNEGSKA (reference sequence). J was trimmed by 6 bases and V by 3 bases; bases with no gene match: 10. Data came from immunoSEQ multiplex PCR; TCRdb stores just in-frame clones and leaves some out. Sampling found roughly 32,000 clones, none seen once. The rearrangement uses TRBV20-1 and TRBJ2-7; 14 bases are shared with TRBD2. This TCR came from a person between 18 and 75 years old in good health. Sequencing used peripheral blood mononuclear cells. The CDR3 reads CSARGLAGVGGSEQYF. The DNA read from the CDR3 is TGCAGTGCTAGGGGACTAGCGGGAGTTGGGGGATCCGAG.